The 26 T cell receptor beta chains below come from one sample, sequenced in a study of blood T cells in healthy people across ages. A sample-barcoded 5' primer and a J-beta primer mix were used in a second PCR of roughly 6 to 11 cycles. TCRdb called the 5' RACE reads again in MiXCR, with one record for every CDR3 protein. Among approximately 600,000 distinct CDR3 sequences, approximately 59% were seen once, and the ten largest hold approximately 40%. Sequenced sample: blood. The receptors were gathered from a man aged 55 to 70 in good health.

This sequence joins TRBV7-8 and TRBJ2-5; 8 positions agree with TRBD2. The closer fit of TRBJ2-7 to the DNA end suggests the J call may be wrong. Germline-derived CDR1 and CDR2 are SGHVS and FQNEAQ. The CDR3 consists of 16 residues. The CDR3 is CASSLSAGGTLNEQYF. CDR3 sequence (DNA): TGTGCCAGCAGCTTATCGGCGGGGGGCACGTTGAACGAGCAGTACTTC.

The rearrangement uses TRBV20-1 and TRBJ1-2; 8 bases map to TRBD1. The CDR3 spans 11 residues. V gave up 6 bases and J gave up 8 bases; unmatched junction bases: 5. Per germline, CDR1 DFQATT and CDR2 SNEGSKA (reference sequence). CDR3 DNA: TGCAGTGCCCAGGGGGCGCAAGGCTACACCTTC. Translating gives CSAQGAQGYTF.

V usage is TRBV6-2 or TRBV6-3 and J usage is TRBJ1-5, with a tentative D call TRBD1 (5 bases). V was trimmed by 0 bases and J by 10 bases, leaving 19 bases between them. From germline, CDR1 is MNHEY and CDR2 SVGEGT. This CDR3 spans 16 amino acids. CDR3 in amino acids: CASSYSVVGRTSPQHF. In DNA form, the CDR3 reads TGTGCCAGCAGTTACTCTGTAGTGGGGCGGACATCCCCCCAGCATTTT.

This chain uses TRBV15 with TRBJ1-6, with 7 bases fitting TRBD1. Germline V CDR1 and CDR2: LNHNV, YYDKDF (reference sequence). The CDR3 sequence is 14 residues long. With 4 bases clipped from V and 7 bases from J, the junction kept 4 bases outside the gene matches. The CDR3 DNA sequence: TGTGCCACCAGCATCGGGACAGAAAATTCACCCCTCCACTTT. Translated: CATSIGTENSPLHF.

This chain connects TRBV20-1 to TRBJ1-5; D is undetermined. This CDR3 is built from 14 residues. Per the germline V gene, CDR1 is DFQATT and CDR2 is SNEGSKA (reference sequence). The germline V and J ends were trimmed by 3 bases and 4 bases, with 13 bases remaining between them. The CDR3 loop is CSASGPGSNQPQHF. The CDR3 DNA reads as TGCAGTGCTAGCGGGCCAGGATCAAATCAGCCCCAGCATTTT.

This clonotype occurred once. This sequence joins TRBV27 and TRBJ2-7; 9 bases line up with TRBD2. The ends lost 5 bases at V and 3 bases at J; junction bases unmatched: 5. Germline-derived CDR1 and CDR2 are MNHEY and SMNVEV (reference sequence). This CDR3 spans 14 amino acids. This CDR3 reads CASSLSGGIYEQYF. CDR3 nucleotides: TGTGCCAGCAGTCTTAGCGGGGGTATCTACGAGCAGTACTTC.

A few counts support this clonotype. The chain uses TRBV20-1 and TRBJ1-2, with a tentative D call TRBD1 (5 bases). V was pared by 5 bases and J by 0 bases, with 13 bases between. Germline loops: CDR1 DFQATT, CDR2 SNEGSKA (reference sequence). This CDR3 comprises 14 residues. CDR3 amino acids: CSASRDLANYGYTF. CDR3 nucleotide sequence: TGCAGTGCTTCCCGGGACCTAGCTAACTATGGCTACACCTTC.

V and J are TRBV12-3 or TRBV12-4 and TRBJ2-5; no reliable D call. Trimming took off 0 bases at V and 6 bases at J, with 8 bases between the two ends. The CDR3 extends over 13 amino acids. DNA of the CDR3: TGTGCCAGCAGTTTAGCGGGCCCTCAGACCCAGTACTTC. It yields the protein CASSLAGPQTQYF.

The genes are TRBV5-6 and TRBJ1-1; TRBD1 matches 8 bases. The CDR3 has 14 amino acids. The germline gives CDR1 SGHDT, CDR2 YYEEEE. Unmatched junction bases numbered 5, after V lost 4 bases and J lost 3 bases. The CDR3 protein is CASSRRGLYTEAFF. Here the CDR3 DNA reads TGTGCCAGCAGCCGCAGGGGGCTCTACACTGAAGCTTTCTTT.

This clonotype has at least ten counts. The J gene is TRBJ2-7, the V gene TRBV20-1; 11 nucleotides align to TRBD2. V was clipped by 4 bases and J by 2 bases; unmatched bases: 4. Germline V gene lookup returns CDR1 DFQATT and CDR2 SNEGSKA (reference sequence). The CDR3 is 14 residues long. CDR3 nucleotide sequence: TGCAGTGCTACCACTAGCGGGGGAGCCTACGAGCAGTACTTC. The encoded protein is CSATTSGGAYEQYF.

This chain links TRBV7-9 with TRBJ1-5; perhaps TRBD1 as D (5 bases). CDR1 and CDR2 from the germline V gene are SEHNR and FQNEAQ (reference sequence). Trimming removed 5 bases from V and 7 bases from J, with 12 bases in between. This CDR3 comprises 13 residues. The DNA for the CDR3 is TGTGCCAGCAGCCCCAGGGTCGGACAGCCCCAGCATTTT. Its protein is CASSPRVGQPQHF.

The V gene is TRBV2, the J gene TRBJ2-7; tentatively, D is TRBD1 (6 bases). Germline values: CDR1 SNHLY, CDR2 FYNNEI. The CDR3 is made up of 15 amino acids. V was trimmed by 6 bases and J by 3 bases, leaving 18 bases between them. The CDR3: CASSERPQGNYEQYF. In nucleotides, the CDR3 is TGTGCCAGCAGCGAGAGGCCACAGGGTAACTACGAGCAGTACTTC.

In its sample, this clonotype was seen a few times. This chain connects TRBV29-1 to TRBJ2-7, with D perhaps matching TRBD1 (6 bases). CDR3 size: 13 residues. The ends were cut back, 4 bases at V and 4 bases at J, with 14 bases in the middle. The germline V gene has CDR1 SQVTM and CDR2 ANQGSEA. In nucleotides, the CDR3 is TGCAGCGTTGCCGGGACACCTAGGTACGAGCAGTACTTC. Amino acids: CSVAGTPRYEQYF.

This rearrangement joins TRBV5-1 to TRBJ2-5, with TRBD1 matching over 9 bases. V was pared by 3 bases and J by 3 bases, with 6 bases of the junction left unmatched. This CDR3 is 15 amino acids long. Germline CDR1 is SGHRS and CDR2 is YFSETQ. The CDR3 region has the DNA TGCGCCAGCAGCTCATCAACAGGGGGCGAAGAGACCCAGTACTTC. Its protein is CASSSSTGGEETQYF.

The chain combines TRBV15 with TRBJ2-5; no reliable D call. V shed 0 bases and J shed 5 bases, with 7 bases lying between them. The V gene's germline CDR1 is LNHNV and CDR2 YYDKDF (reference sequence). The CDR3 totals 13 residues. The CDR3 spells CATSRDQRETQYF. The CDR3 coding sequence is TGTGCCACCAGCAGAGACCAGAGGGAGACCCAGTACTTC.

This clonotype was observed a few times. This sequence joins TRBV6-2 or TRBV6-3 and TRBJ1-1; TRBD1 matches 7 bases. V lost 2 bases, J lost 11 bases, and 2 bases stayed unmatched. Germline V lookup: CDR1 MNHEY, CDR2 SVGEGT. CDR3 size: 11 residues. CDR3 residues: CASSYGRGAFF. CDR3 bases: TGTGCCAGCAGTTACGGCAGGGGGGCTTTCTTT.

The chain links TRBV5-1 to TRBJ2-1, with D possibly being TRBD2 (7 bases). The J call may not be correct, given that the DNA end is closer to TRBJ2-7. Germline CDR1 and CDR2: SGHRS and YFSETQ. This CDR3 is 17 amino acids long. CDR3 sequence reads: CASSPAGAGARRNEQYF. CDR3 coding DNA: TGCGCCAGCAGCCCGGCCGGGGCGGGGGCGCGGAGAAATGAGCAGTACTTC.

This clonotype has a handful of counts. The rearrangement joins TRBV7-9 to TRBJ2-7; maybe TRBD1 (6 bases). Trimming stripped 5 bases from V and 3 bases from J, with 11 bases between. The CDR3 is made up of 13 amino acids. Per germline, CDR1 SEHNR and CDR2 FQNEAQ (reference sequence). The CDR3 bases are TGTGCCAGCAGCCAGGGACACGTCTACGAGCAGTACTTC. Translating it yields CASSQGHVYEQYF.

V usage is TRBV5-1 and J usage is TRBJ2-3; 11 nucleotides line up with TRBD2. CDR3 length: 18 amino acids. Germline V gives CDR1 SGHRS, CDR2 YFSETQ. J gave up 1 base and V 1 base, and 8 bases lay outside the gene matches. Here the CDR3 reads CASSLPSLTSGGTDTQYF. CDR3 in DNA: TGCGCCAGCAGCTTGCCGTCCTTGACTAGCGGGGGCACAGATACGCAGTATTTT.

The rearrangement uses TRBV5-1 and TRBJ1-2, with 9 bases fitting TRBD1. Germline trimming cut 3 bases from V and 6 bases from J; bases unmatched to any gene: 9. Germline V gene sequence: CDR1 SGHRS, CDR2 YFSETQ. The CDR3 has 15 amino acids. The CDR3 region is CASSWTGADGDGYTF. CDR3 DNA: TGCGCCAGCAGCTGGACAGGGGCAGACGGTGATGGCTACACCTTC.

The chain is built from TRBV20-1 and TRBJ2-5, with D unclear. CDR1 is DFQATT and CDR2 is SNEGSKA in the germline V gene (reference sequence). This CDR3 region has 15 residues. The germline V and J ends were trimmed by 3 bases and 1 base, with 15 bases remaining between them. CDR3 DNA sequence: TGCAGTGCTAGCTTGACGGTAGTCCCCCAAGAGACCCAGTACTTC. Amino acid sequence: CSASLTVVPQETQYF.

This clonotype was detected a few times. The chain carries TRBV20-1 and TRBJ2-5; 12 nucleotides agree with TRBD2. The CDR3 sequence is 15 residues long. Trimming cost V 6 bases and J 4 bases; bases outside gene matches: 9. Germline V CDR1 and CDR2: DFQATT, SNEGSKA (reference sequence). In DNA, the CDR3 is TGCAGTGCCCCCGCACTAGCGGGGGGAGGAGAGACCCAGTACTTC. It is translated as CSAPALAGGGETQYF.

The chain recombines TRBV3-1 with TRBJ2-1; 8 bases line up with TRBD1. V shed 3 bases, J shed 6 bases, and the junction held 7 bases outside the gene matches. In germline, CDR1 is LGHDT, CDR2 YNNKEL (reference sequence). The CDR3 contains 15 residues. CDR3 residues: CASSHGTGGSNEQFF. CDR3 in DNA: TGTGCCAGCAGCCATGGAACAGGGGGAAGCAATGAGCAGTTCTTC.

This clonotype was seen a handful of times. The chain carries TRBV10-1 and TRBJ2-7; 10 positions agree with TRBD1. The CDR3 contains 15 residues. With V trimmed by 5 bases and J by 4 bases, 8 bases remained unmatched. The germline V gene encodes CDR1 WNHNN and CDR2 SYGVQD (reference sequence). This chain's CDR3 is CASSTGTGAFYEQYF. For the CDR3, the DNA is TGCGCCAGCAGTACCGGGACAGGGGCTTTTTACGAGCAGTACTTC.

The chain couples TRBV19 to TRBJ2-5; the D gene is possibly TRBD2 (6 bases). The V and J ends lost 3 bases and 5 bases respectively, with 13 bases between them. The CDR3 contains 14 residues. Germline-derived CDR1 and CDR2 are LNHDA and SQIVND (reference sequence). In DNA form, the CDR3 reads TGTGCCAGTAGTATCCGGGTCCGGGGGGAGACCCAGTACTTC. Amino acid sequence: CASSIRVRGETQYF.

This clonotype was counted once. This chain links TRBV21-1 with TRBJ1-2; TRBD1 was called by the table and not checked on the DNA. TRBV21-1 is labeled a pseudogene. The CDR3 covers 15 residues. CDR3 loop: CASSRGTGGWYGYTF. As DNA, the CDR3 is TGTGCCAGCAGCAGGGGGACAGGGGGCTGGTATGGCTACACCTTC.